The 14 T cell receptor beta chains reported below all come from one sample, sequenced in a study of blood T cell repertoires in COVID-19 (dated by TCRdb to the early 2020s). The library was generated by the immunoSEQ multiplex PCR assay. TCRdb obtained this table from immuneACCESS and retained in-frame rearrangements with V and J assigned. These tables miss some clones; where compared with another copy, unresolved V genes account for less than half of the shortfall, and the remainder is unexplained. The sample yields about 220,000 clones; approximately 83% were counted once. 3% to 3.5% of the sample belongs to the ten largest clones. The sample taken for sequencing was peripheral blood. The origin of the receptors is a woman aged 30 to 39 who had recovered from COVID-19.

The gene calls are TRBV5-4 and TRBJ1-3; unclear D gene. Germline CDR1 reads SGHNT; CDR2 reads YYREEE (reference sequence). Between the trimmed V and J ends, which lost 0 bases and 0 bases, there was a span of 10 bases. There are 16 residues in the CDR3. The CDR3 DNA follows: TGTGCCAGCAGCTTGGATTCTAGGCTCTCTGGAAACACCATATATTTT. Translation: CASSLDSRLSGNTIYF.

The chain links TRBV2 to TRBJ2-7, with D tentatively TRBD2 (6 bases). The CDR3 is made up of 12 amino acids. The germline V gene has CDR1 SNHLY and CDR2 FYNNEI. The V end was cut by 7 bases, the J end by 7 bases, with 14 bases between. CDR3 bases: TGTGCCAGCAAAGAGGAGGGGCATGAGCAGTACTTC. Amino acid sequence: CASKEEGHEQYF.

The gene calls are TRBV5-1 and TRBJ2-5; 7 bases are a match to TRBD1. The V gene's germline CDR1 is SGHRS and CDR2 YFSETQ. The CDR3 spans 15 residues. V gave up 0 bases and J gave up 3 bases; unmatched junction bases: 5. The CDR3 reads CASSLATGVKETQYF. For the CDR3, the DNA is TGCGCCAGCAGCTTGGCCACAGGGGTGAAAGAGACCCAGTACTTC.

V gene TRBV2 combines with J gene TRBJ2-7; D possibly corresponds to TRBD2 (5 bases). The V end was cut by 10 bases, the J end by 0 bases, with 16 bases between. CDR3 length: 14 amino acids. Germline assignment: CDR1 SNHLY and CDR2 FYNNEI. The CDR3 nucleotides are TGTGCCACAGATCGTGGGGAGAGCTCCTACGAGCAGTACTTC. This sequence encodes CATDRGESSYEQYF.

This clone was detected once. This chain joins TRBV13 and TRBJ2-3; 8 bases are a match to TRBD2. With V trimmed by 1 base and J by 2 bases, 5 bases remained unmatched. Germline V lookup: CDR1 PRHDT, CDR2 FYEKMQ (reference sequence). The CDR3 has 16 amino acids. DNA for the CDR3: TGTGCCAGCAGCTTAGCCGCGGGAGGATTCACAGATACGCAGTATTTT. It codes for CASSLAAGGFTDTQYF.

DNA of the CDR3: TGCGCCAGCAGCCACGTGCCGGGACAGGGGGTTTTTGGCTACGAGCAGTACTTC. Translation gives CASSHVPGQGVFGYEQYF. The chain is built from TRBV4-1 and TRBJ2-7, with TRBD1 matching 11 bases. CDR3 length: 18 residues. The V segment lost 3 bases and the J segment 3 bases; nucleotides outside the gene matches: 13. From germline, CDR1 is MGHRA and CDR2 YSYEKL.

This clone was counted between two and nine times. The V gene is TRBV18, the J gene TRBJ1-4, with D maybe TRBD1 (6 bases). The CDR3 has 14 amino acids. The germline gives CDR1 KGHSH, CDR2 LQKENI. Trimming shortened V by 4 bases and J by 5 bases, and 11 bases separated the two germline ends. CDR3 coding DNA: TGTGCCAGCTCACAAACAGGGACGAATGAAAAACTGTTTTTT. Translating it yields CASSQTGTNEKLFF. The full variable domain, completed using reference TRBV18 and TRBJ1-4, is NAGVMQNPRHLVRRRGQEARLRCSPMKGHSHVYWYRQLPEEGLKFMVYLQKENIIDESGMPKERFSAEFPKEGPSILRIQQVVRGDSAAYFCASSQTGTNEKLFFGSGTQLSVL.

V usage is TRBV27 and J usage is TRBJ1-1; D ambiguous. The CDR3 has 15 amino acids. Germline-derived CDR1 and CDR2 are MNHEY and SMNVEV (reference sequence). V lost 0 bases and J 3 bases, leaving 11 bases between the germline ends. The chain's CDR3 is CASSLSRVTYTEAFF. CDR3 DNA sequence: TGTGCCAGCAGTTTATCGAGAGTCACGTACACTGAAGCTTTCTTT.

The chain uses TRBV7-3 and TRBJ2-3, with TRBD2 identical over 16 bases. CDR3 length equals 16 residues. The germline V gene encodes CDR1 SGHTA and CDR2 FQGTGA. The V segment lost 5 bases and the J segment 3 bases; nucleotides outside the gene matches: 2. Here the CDR3 reads CASSEGLAGGTDTQYF. CDR3 bases: TGTGCCAGCAGCGAGGGACTAGCGGGAGGGACAGATACGCAGTATTTT.

For this clone: Additional DNA sequences in this sample encode the identical CDR3. The chain is built from TRBV5-1 and TRBJ1-1; a weak D match, TRBD1 (5 bases). The V end was cut by 4 bases, the J end by 0 bases, with 7 bases between. The CDR3 has 13 residues. Germline V gives CDR1 SGHRS, CDR2 YFSETQ. CDR3 region: CASSAGLNTEAFF. CDR3 DNA sequence: TGCGCCAGCAGCGCGGGACTGAACACTGAAGCTTTCTTT.

This clone has only one observation. The chain uses TRBV5-1 and TRBJ2-2, with D maybe TRBD2 (5 bases). The germline V and J ends were trimmed by 3 bases and 2 bases, with 11 bases remaining between them. CDR3 length: 15 amino acids. CDR1 is SGHRS and CDR2 is YFSETQ in the germline V gene. CDR3 nucleotide sequence: TGCGCCAGCAGCTGGGCGGGCGGTAACACCGGGGAGCTGTTTTTT. This sequence encodes CASSWAGGNTGELFF.

The chain has TRBV7-3 and TRBJ2-2, with 7 bases fitting TRBD2. V lost 5 bases to trimming and J lost 7 bases; unmatched junction nucleotides: 10. CDR3 length: 15 amino acids. From germline, CDR1 is SGHTA and CDR2 FQGTGA. This CDR3 is CASSPGTIGFGELFF. DNA of the CDR3: TGTGCCAGCAGCCCCGGGACTATCGGGTTCGGGGAGCTGTTTTTT.

V is TRBV6-5 and J is TRBJ1-1; D is undetermined. Trimming removed 0 bases from V and 6 bases from J, with 11 bases in between. CDR1 is MNHEY, CDR2 SVGAGI, per germline. The CDR3 is 14 amino acids. The CDR3 region is CASSYSPPESEAFF. In DNA form, the CDR3 reads TGTGCCAGCAGTTACTCTCCCCCCGAGTCTGAAGCTTTCTTT.

This chain links TRBV24-1 with TRBJ2-1; D is perhaps TRBD1 (6 bases). CDR1 is KGHDR, CDR2 SFDVKD, per germline. The CDR3 covers 14 residues. V shed 7 bases and J shed 5 bases, with 14 bases lying between them. The CDR3 reads CATSPLGGDNEQFF. The CDR3 DNA reads TGTGCCACCAGCCCCTTAGGGGGTGACAATGAGCAGTTCTTC.